This record covers a single T cell receptor (beta chain). V shed 2 bases and J shed 0 bases, with 13 bases lying between them. Germline CDR1 is MDHEN and CDR2 is SYDVKM. The CDR3 loop spans 16 amino acids. The sample originates from a study of blood T cell repertoires in COVID-19. Some clones are missing from TCRdb's copy, which holds only in-frame ones; the method was immunoSEQ multiplex PCR. The sample consists of 300,000 to 400,000 clones, 80% to 90% of them appearing once. The sequence was collected from a middle-aged woman with acute COVID-19. The chain is built from TRBV28 and TRBJ1-1; D unclear. The specimen sequenced was PBMCs or T cells enriched from blood (not recorded which). This chain's CDR3 is CASSLAGGEMNTEAFF. For the CDR3, the DNA is TGTGCCAGCAGTTTAGCAGGTGGGGAGATGAACACTGAAGCTTTCTTT.